The sequence of this T cell receptor beta chain was determined in a study of blood T cells in healthy people across ages. As to this clonotype: Its specificity is not known. This may arise from a read error, as a much more abundant clone is one base away.

Study-wide findings and caveats: Roughly linear declines in TCR beta diversity per million T cells occurred with age. CMV status of donors was unknown, possibly confounding expanded clonotype changes.

Germline CDR1 reads SGHAT; CDR2 reads FQNNGV. Trimming took off 2 bases at V and 6 bases at J, with 15 bases between the two ends. This CDR3 is built from 15 residues. PCR was performed a second time for about 6 to 12 cycles using a sample-barcoded 5' primer and a J-beta primer mix. TCRdb fed the 5' RACE reads into MiXCR, producing one record per CDR3 protein. The sample yields more than 800,000 distinct CDR3 sequences, 25% to 30% seen once. This clonotype was sampled from a woman at least 80 years old in good health. The chain combines TRBV11-2 with TRBJ2-3; perhaps TRBD2 as D (6 bases). The sample comprised blood. CDR3 nucleotide sequence: TGTGCCAGCAGCTTAAGCGGGCTACCTCCCGATACGCAGTATTTT. It yields the protein CASSLSGLPPDTQYF.